Given below is one T cell receptor beta chain in context. Its antigen is not known. The entry originates in a study of blood T cells in healthy people across ages. Findings of the study overall: Because sorting was not performed, PBMCs prevented conclusive naive versus antigen-experienced comparison.

The V end was cut by 0 bases, the J end by 7 bases, with 30 bases between. Germline V gives CDR1 KGHDR, CDR2 SFDVKD. CDR3 length: 21 amino acids. Donors were healthy Caucasian individuals from Russia aged about 6 to 90. Sample-barcoded 5' priming and a J-beta primer mix drove a second PCR of roughly 6 to 12 cycles. A template-switch adaptor containing 12 random nucleotides labeled each cDNA molecule. TCRdb called the 5' RACE reads again in MiXCR, with one record for every CDR3 protein. In the table there are roughly 1,500,000 distinct CDR3 sequences, about 43% of which are singletons. V is TRBV24-1 and J is TRBJ1-5; D gene unclear. Sequencing was carried out using blood. The receptor was derived from a woman aged 18-29 years in good health. DNA of the CDR3: TGTGCCACCAGTGATTTGCCGCCTGGAGTACCCCAGACCTCGCATGGGCAGCCCCAGCATTTT. It codes for CATSDLPPGVPQTSHGQPQHF.